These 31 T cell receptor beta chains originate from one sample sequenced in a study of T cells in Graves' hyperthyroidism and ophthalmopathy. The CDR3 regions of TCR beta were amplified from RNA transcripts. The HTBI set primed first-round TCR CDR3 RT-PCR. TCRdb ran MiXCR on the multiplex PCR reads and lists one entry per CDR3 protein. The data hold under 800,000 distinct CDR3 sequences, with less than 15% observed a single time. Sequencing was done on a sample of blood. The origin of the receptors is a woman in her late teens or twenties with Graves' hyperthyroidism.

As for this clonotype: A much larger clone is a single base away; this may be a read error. The CDR3 DNA follows: TGTGCCAGCAGCGTCAGGGTAGCTAACTATGGCTACGCCTTC. Protein sequence: CASSVRVANYGYAF. This chain uses TRBV5-5 with TRBJ1-2, with TRBD1 as a possible D gene (5 bases). The CDR3 runs to 14 residues. In germline, CDR1 is SGHKS, CDR2 YYEKEE (reference sequence).

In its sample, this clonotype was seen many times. The CDR3 DNA reads as TGTGCCAGCTCACCAGGACAGGAGCACAATGAGCAGTTCTTC. Its translation: CASSPGQEHNEQFF. The V and J genes are TRBV18 and TRBJ2-1; 7 nucleotides align to TRBD1. The germline CDR1 and CDR2 sequences are KGHSH and LQKENI. This CDR3 spans 14 amino acids. V dropped 2 bases and J dropped 5; count of bases not matched to a gene: 3.

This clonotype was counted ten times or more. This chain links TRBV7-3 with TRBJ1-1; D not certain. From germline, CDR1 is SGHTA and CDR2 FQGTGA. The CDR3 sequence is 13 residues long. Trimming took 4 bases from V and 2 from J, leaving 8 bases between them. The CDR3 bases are TGTGCCAGCAGCTCAGCAGTCAACACTGAAGCTTTCTTT. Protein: CASSSAVNTEAFF.

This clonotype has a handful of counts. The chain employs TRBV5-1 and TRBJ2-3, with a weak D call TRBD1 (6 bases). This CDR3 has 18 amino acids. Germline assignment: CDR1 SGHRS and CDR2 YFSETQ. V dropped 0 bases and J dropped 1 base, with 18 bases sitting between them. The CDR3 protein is CASSLDPFRGEGTDTQYF. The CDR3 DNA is TGCGCCAGCAGCTTGGACCCTTTCAGGGGCGAGGGCACAGATACGCAGTATTTT.

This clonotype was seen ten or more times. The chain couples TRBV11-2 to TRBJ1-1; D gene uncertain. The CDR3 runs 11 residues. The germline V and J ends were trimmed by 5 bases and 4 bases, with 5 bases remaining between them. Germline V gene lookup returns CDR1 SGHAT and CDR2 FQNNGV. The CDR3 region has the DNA TGTGCCAGCAGCCGACGCACTGAAGCTTTCTTT. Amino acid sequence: CASSRRTEAFF.

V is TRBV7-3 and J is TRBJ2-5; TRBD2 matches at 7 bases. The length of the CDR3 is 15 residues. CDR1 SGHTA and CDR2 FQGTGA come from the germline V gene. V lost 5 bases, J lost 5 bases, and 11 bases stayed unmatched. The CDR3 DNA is TGTGCCAGCAGCCCCAATGGGGCGGGAGTGGAGACCCAGTACTTC. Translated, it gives CASSPNGAGVETQYF.

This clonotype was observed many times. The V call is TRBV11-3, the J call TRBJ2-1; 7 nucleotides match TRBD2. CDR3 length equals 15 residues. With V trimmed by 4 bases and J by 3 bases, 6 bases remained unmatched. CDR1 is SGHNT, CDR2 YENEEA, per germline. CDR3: CASSSYSGGYNEQFF. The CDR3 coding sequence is TGTGCCAGCAGCTCTTATTCGGGGGGCTACAATGAGCAGTTCTTC.

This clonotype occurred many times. The CDR3 DNA reads as TGCAGTGCTAGAGTGGGACAGTTCACCGGGGAGCTGTTTTTT. Translated, it gives CSARVGQFTGELFF. The chain combines TRBV20-1 with TRBJ2-2; 7 bases match TRBD1. V lost 1 base and J lost 4; bases outside the gene matches: 3. Germline V gene sequence: CDR1 DFQATT, CDR2 SNEGSKA (reference sequence). The length of the CDR3 is 14 residues.

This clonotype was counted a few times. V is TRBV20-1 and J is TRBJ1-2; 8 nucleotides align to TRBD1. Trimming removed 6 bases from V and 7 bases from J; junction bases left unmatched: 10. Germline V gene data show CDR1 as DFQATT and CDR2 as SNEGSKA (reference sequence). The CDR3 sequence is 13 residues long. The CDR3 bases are TGCAGTGCACCTGGGACAGGCCTTAGTGGCTACACCTTC. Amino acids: CSAPGTGLSGYTF.

The CDR3 DNA reads as TGTGCCAGCGGTCCCAAGCGGTACGAGCAGTACTTC. It is translated as CASGPKRYEQYF. The chain has TRBV28 and TRBJ2-7, with D perhaps TRBD2 (5 bases). The CDR3 has 12 residues. V lost 8 bases and J 4 bases, leaving 12 bases between the germline ends. CDR1 and CDR2 (germline): MDHEN, SYDVKM.

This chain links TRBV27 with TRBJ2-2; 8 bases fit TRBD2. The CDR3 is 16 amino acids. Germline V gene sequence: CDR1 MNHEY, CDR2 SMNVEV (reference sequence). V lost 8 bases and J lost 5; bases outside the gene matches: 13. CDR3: CASRRRGELPTGELFF. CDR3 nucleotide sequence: TGTGCCAGCCGGAGGCGGGGGGAACTCCCAACCGGGGAGCTGTTTTTT.

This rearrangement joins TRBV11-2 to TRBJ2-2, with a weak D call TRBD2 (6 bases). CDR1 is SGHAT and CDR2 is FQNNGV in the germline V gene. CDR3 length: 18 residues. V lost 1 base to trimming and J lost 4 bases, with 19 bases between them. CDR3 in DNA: TGTGCCAGCAGCTTAGCCGGTTTTGGGGGACTCGGCACCGGGGAGCTGTTTTTT. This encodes CASSLAGFGGLGTGELFF.

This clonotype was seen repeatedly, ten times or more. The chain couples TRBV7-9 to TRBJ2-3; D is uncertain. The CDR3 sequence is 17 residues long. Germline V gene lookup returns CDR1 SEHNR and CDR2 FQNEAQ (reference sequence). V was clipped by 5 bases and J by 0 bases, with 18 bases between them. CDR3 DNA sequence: TGTGCCAGCAGCCCTCCGGTAGTAGCTCCTAGCACAGATACGCAGTATTTT. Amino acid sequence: CASSPPVVAPSTDTQYF.

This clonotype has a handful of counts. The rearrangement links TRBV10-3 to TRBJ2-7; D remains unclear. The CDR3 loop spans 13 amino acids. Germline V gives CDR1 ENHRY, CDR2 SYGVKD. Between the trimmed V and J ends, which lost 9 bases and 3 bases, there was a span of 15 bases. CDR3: CAICRDIRYEQYF. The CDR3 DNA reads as TGTGCCATTTGCCGAGACATCCGCTACGAGCAGTACTTC.

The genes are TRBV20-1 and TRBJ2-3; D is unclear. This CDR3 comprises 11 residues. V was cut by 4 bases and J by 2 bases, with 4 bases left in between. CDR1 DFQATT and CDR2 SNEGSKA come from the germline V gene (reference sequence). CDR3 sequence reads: CSAKNTDTQYF. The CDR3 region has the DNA TGCAGTGCTAAGAACACAGATACGCAGTATTTT.

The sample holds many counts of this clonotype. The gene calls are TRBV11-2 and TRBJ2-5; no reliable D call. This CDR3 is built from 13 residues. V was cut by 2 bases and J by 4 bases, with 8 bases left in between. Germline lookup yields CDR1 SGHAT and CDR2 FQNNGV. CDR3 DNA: TGTGCCAGCAGCTTAAGTGCTGGAGAGACCCAGTACTTC. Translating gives CASSLSAGETQYF.

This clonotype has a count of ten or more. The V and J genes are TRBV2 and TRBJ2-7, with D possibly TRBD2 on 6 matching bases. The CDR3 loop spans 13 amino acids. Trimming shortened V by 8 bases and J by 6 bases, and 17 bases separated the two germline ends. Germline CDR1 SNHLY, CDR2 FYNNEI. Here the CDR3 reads CASLFLPGLEQYF. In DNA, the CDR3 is TGTGCCAGCCTCTTCCTCCCGGGACTCGAGCAGTACTTC.

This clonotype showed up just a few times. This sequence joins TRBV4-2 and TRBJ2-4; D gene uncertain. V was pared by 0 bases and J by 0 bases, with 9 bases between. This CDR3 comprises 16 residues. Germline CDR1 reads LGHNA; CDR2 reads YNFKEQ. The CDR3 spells CASSQEEILAKNIQYF. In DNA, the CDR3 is TGTGCCAGCAGCCAAGAAGAGATACTAGCCAAAAACATTCAGTACTTC.

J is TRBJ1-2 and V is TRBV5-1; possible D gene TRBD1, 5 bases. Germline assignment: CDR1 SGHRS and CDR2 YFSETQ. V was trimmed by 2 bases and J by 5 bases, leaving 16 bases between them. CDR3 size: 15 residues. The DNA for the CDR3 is TGCGCCAGCAGCTTAACTGGGGGAAACTTATATGGCTACACCTTC. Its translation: CASSLTGGNLYGYTF.

CDR3 in amino acids: CASSIRQRSLGKNIQYF. As DNA, the CDR3 is TGTGCCAGTAGTATCCGACAGCGGTCGTTAGGCAAAAACATTCAGTACTTC. V is TRBV19 and J is TRBJ2-4, with D perhaps TRBD1 or TRBD2 (5 bases each). Trimming left V 3 bases short and J 3 bases short, with 18 bases between. The CDR3 is made up of 17 amino acids. The germline V gene encodes CDR1 LNHDA and CDR2 SQIVND (reference sequence).

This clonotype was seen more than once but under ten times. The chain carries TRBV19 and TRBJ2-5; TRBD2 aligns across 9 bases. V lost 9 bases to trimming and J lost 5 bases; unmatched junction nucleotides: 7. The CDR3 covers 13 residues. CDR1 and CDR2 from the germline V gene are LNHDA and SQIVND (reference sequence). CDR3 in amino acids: CASRLAASETQYF. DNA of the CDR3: TGTGCCAGCCGACTAGCGGCTTCGGAGACCCAGTACTTC.

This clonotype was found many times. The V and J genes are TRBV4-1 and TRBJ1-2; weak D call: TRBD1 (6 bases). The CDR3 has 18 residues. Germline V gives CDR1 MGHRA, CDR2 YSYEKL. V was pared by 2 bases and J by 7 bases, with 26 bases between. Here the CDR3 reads CASSQPARGQNQSGGYTF. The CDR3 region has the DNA TGCGCCAGCAGCCAACCGGCTCGGGGACAAAACCAATCGGGTGGCTACACCTTC.

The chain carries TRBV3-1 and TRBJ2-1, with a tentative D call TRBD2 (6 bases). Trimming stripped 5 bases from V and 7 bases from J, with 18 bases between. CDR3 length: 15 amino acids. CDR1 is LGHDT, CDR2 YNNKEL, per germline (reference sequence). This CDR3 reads CASSLVGGTGNEQFF. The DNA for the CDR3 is TGTGCCAGCAGCTTAGTGGGCGGGACGGGGAATGAGCAGTTCTTC.

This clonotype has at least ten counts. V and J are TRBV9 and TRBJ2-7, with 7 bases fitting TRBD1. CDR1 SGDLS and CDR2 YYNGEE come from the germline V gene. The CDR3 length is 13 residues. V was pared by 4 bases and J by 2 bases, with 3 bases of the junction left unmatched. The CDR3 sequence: CASSSQGAYEQYF. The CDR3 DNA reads TGTGCCAGCAGCAGTCAGGGGGCCTACGAGCAGTACTTC.

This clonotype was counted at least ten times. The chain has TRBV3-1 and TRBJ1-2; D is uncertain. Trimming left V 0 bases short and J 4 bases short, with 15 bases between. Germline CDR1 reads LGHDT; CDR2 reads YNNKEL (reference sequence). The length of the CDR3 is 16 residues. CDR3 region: CASSQDSGSQAYGYTF. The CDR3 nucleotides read TGTGCCAGCAGCCAAGATTCGGGTTCCCAAGCCTATGGCTACACCTTC.

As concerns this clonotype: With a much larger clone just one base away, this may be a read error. The CDR3 sequence is CASSFRWTGDSNEKLFF. The CDR3 DNA follows: TGTGCCAGCAGTTTCCGTTGGACAGGGGACAGTAATGAAAAACTGTTTTTT. This chain connects TRBV27 to TRBJ1-4; 9 nucleotides line up with TRBD1. J was trimmed by 4 bases and V by 3 bases; bases with no gene match: 9. This CDR3 is 17 amino acids long. The V gene's germline CDR1 is MNHEY and CDR2 SMNVEV (reference sequence). Complete variable domain (other parts from reference TRBV27 and TRBJ1-4): EAQVTQNPRYLITVTGKKLTVTCSQNMNHEYMSWYRQDPGLGLRQIYYSMNVEVTDKGDVPEGYKVSRKEKRNFPLILESPSPNQTSLYFCASSFRWTGDSNEKLFFGSGTQLSVL.

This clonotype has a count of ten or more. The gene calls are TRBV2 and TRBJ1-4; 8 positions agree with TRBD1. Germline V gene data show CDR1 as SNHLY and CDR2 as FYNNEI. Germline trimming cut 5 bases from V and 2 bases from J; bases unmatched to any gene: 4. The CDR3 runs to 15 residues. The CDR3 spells CASSYQGATNEKLFF. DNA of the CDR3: TGTGCCAGCAGTTATCAGGGGGCGACTAATGAAAAACTGTTTTTT.

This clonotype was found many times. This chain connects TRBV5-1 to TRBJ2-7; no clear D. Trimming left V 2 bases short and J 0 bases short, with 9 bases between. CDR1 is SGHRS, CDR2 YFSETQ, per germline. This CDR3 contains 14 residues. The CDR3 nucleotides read TGCGCCAGCAGCTTATTACCTGGCTCCTACGAGCAGTACTTC. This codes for CASSLLPGSYEQYF.

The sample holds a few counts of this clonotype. CDR3 sequence: CASSLVGAVETQYF. The CDR3 DNA is TGTGCCAGCAGTTTAGTGGGGGCTGTCGAGACCCAGTACTTC. J is TRBJ2-5 and V is TRBV27, with D possibly TRBD1 on 6 matching bases. Trimming shortened V by 2 bases and J by 5 bases, and 12 bases separated the two germline ends. The germline gives CDR1 MNHEY, CDR2 SMNVEV (reference sequence). There are 14 residues in the CDR3.

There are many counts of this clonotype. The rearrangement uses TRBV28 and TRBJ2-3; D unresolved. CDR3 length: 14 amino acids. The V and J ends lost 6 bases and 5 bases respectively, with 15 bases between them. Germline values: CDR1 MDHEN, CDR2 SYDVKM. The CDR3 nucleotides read TGTGCCAGCAGCAACCTTGAGGCCATAGATACGCAGTATTTT. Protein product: CASSNLEAIDTQYF. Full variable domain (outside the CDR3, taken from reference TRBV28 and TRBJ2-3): DVKVTQSSRYLVKRTGEKVFLECVQDMDHENMFWYRQDPGLGLRLIYFSYDVKMKEKGDIPEGYSVSREKKERFSLILESASTNQTSMYLCASSNLEAIDTQYFGPGTRLTVL.

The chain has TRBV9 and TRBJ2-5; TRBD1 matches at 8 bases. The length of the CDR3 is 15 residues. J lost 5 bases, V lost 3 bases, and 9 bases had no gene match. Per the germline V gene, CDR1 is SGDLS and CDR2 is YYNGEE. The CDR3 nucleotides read TGTGCCAGCAGCGGCTCGGGCAGGGGGCTGGAGACCCAGTACTTC. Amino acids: CASSGSGRGLETQYF.